This T cell receptor beta chain appears in the sequencing data of a study of identical twins. Findings of the study overall: Beta out-of-frame sequences showed weaker excess sharing between twins. Conclusions were based on cross-sectional statistical analysis, without following the same donors. Abundant beta clonotypes from cord blood bore fewer insertions; memory repertoires lacked this pattern. It was out-of-frame TCR alpha sharing in monozygotic twins that models underestimated.

A word on this clonotype: Its antigen is not known.

The CDR3 sequence is 11 residues long. With 5 bases removed from V and 12 bases from J, the gap between germline ends came to 11 bases. Each CDR3 protein gets one entry after TCRdb re-called the 5' RACE reads with MiXCR. The top ten clones hold roughly 3.7% of a sample with roughly 240,000 distinct CDR3 sequences, about 7% of them seen once. The sample was also reused in another study, on yellow fever vaccine responses in identical twins.

V usage is TRBV12-3 or TRBV12-4 and J usage is TRBJ2-1; D remains unclear. Source material: memory (CD45RO+) T cells sorted from blood. The sequence came from a woman between 18 and 29 years old in good health. The CDR3 loop is CASSTPLGQFF. The CDR3 DNA sequence: TGTGCCAGCAGTACCCCCTTGGGGCAGTTCTTC.